A selection of T cell receptor beta chains follows, all from one sample in a study of shared clonotypes between healthy human individuals. The protocol was immunoSEQ multiplex PCR, while the TCRdb copy is restricted to in-frame clones and leaves out a portion. The sample lists about 2.4 million clones, roughly 93% occurring once. The sequenced material came from naive CD4+ T cells from PBMCs. The receptor source for this set is a young man in good health. Some clones in this sample may be carry-over from other donors' samples. Each CDR3 is given with its conserved first and last residue. D genes are given only for firm matches. Some rows have no size entry. The others give once, few or many, or a class for an expanded clone.

v_call	j_call	d_call	clone_size	cdr3_length	cdr3_aa	cdr3_nt
TRBV27	TRBJ1-4	.	.	17	CASSLFAVPATNEKLFF	TGTGCCAGCAGTTTATTTGCAGTCCCGGCAACTAATGAAAAACTGTTTTTT
TRBV5-1	TRBJ2-1	TRBD1	.	14	CASSWDRGGDEQFF	TGCGCCAGCAGCTGGGACAGGGGAGGGGATGAGCAGTTCTTC
TRBV9	TRBJ2-1	TRBD2	.	15	CASSVGLAVYNEQFF	TGTGCCAGCAGCGTGGGACTAGCGGTATACAATGAGCAGTTCTTC
TRBV5-4	TRBJ2-2	.	.	14	CASSSWSYTGELFF	TGTGCCAGCAGCTCCTGGTCCTACACCGGGGAGCTGTTTTTT
TRBV2	TRBJ1-1	.	.	13	CASSEALSTFTFF	TGTGCCAGCAGTGAAGCGCTTTCCACATTCACTTTCTTT
TRBV10-1	TRBJ2-1	TRBD2	.	13	CATSGSHVSEQFF	TGCGCCACAAGCGGGAGTCATGTGTCGGAGCAGTTCTTC
TRBV12-2	TRBJ2-7	.	.	16	CASRLAPSGDLYEQYF	TGTGCAAGTCGCTTAGCGCCCAGCGGGGACCTCTACGAGCAGTACTTC
TRBV2	TRBJ2-3	.	.	14	CASSELISTDTQYF	TGTGCCAGCAGTGAACTTATAAGCACAGATACGCAGTATTTT
TRBV5-6	TRBJ1-2	.	.	13	CASSLAAGDGYTF	TGTGCCAGCAGCTTGGCGGCAGGGGACGGCTACACCTTC
TRBV6-1	TRBJ2-7	.	.	16	CASSVLGGRGAYEQYF	TGTGCCAGCAGTGTACTGGGTGGGAGAGGGGCCTACGAGCAGTACTTC
TRBV5-1	TRBJ1-5	.	.	15	CASSPGQSSNQPQHF	TGCGCCAGCAGCCCCGGACAGTCGAGCAATCAGCCCCAGCATTTT
TRBV4-2	TRBJ2-5	.	.	14	CASSQGRDGRAQYF	TGTGCCAGCAGCCAAGGGAGGGACGGCAGGGCCCAGTACTTC
TRBV7-6	TRBJ2-7	TRBD2	.	18	CASSLTGLAGGVRYEQYF	TGTGCCAGCAGCTTAACGGGACTAGCGGGAGGAGTTCGCTACGAGCAGTACTTC
TRBV10-3	TRBJ2-5	.	.	15	CAITQGGASQETQYF	TGTGCCATCACACAGGGTGGGGCTTCTCAAGAGACCCAGTACTTC
TRBV18	TRBJ2-2	TRBD2	.	16	CASSPSTSGMGGELFF	TGTGCCAGCTCACCATCGACTAGCGGGATGGGCGGGGAGCTGTTTTTT
TRBV2	TRBJ1-1	.	.	13	CASSLNRDAEAFF	TGTGCCAGCAGCCTCAACAGGGACGCTGAAGCTTTCTTT
TRBV5-6	TRBJ2-5	.	.	12	CASTTDKETQYF	TGTGCCAGCACGACGGATAAAGAGACCCAGTACTTC
TRBV6-1	TRBJ1-1	.	.	11	CASSDRSGAFF	TGTGCCAGCAGTGATAGGTCAGGGGCTTTCTTT
TRBV7-9	TRBJ1-5	.	.	13	CASSLGHYQPQHF	TGTGCCAGCAGCTTAGGACACTATCAGCCCCAGCATTTT
TRBV27	TRBJ2-3	.	once	12	CASSHRGDTQYF	TGTGCCAGCAGTCACCGGGGGGATACGCAGTATTTT
TRBV5-1	TRBJ1-1	.	.	14	CASSLAQTNTEAFF	TGCGCCAGCAGCTTGGCCCAGACGAACACTGAAGCTTTCTTT
TRBV6-8	TRBJ2-1	.	.	14	CANAVGPVDYEQFF	TGTGCCAATGCAGTAGGGCCGGTGGATTATGAGCAGTTCTTC
TRBV28	TRBJ2-1	.	.	16	CASSLRAVLGHNEQFF	TGTGCCAGCAGTTTACGGGCAGTCCTAGGCCACAATGAGCAGTTCTTC
TRBV5-4	TRBJ2-6	.	.	15	CASSRLESGANVLTF	TGTGCCAGCAGCAGACTCGAGTCTGGGGCCAACGTCCTGACTTTC
TRBV6-1	TRBJ2-1	.	.	14	CASSEAVLHNEQFF	TGTGCCAGCAGTGAAGCGGTGCTACACAATGAGCAGTTCTTC
TRBV7-8	TRBJ2-1	.	.	14	CASSLRGWGNEQFF	TGTGCCAGCAGCTTAAGGGGTTGGGGCAATGAGCAGTTCTTC
TRBV18	TRBJ2-5	TRBD2	.	18	CASSQTRGLAARGETQYF	TGTGCCAGCTCACAAACAAGGGGACTAGCGGCGCGAGGGGAGACCCAGTACTTC
TRBV9	TRBJ2-5	.	.	14	CASSGRGLQETQYF	TGTGCCAGCAGCGGGAGGGGTCTCCAAGAGACCCAGTACTTC
TRBV12-2	TRBJ2-2	.	.	20	CASRLVSVTVGSPPTGELFF	TGTGCAAGTCGCTTAGTCTCCGTCACGGTCGGGAGTCCCCCGACCGGGGAGCTGTTTTTT
TRBV19	TRBJ1-4	.	.	14	CASSVSPTNEKLFF	TGTGCCAGTAGTGTCAGCCCAACTAATGAAAAACTGTTTTTT
TRBV10-3	TRBJ1-4	TRBD1	.	14	CATRLGQGNEKLFF	TGTGCCACCCGCCTAGGACAGGGTAATGAAAAACTGTTTTTT
TRBV28	TRBJ2-3	.	.	14	CASSWGFLGDTQYF	TGTGCCAGCAGTTGGGGATTTCTCGGGGATACGCAGTATTTT
TRBV6-1	TRBJ1-1	.	.	12	CASMTVYTEAFF	TGTGCCAGCATGACAGTATACACTGAAGCTTTCTTT
TRBV19	TRBJ2-3	.	.	14	CASSTRRGTDTQYF	TGTGCCAGTAGTACACGACGCGGCACAGATACGCAGTATTTT
TRBV11-2	TRBJ2-1	TRBD2	.	17	CASSLGPLAGGGNEQFF	TGTGCCAGCAGCCTAGGGCCCCTAGCGGGAGGGGGCAATGAGCAGTTCTTC
TRBV9	TRBJ2-1	TRBD1	.	16	CASSRFWTGSYNEQFF	TGTGCCAGCAGCCGCTTTTGGACAGGGTCCTACAATGAGCAGTTCTTC
TRBV4-1	TRBJ1-6	TRBD1	.	15	CASSQGQGGNSPLHF	TGCGCCAGCAGCCAAGGACAGGGGGGGAATTCACCCCTCCACTTT
TRBV28	TRBJ1-1	.	once	11	CASSQTERAFF	TGTGCCAGCAGTCAGACTGAAAGAGCTTTCTTT
TRBV6-6	TRBJ2-7	TRBD1	.	15	CASSGPDRGGIEQYF	TGTGCCAGCAGTGGACCCGACAGGGGGGGAATCGAGCAGTACTTC
TRBV5-1	TRBJ2-3	.	.	14	CASSPGPGTDTQYF	TGCGCCAGCAGCCCTGGGCCTGGTACAGATACGCAGTATTTT
TRBV5-5	TRBJ2-3	.	.	15	CASTMGGPSTDTQYF	TGTGCCAGCACTATGGGTGGACCGAGCACAGATACGCAGTATTTT
TRBV10-1	TRBJ1-4	.	.	13	CASSGQAGEKLFF	TGCGCCAGCAGTGGACAGGCCGGCGAAAAACTGTTTTTT
TRBV9	TRBJ1-1	.	.	14	CASSKSGRNTEAFF	TGTGCCAGCAGTAAATCAGGGAGGAACACTGAAGCTTTCTTT
TRBV19	TRBJ2-7	.	.	12	CASSDRTYEQYF	TGTGCCAGTAGTGACAGGACCTACGAGCAGTACTTC
TRBV27	TRBJ2-4	.	.	14	CATRGARGKNIQYF	TGTGCCACCAGGGGGGCGCGGGGCAAAAACATTCAGTACTTC
TRBV6-5	TRBJ1-3	.	.	14	CASSYYGPGDTIYF	TGTGCCAGCAGTTATTACGGGCCTGGGGACACCATATATTTT
TRBV5-1	TRBJ2-7	.	.	16	CASKLGDRQTSYEQYF	TGCGCCAGCAAGCTTGGGGACCGACAGACTTCCTACGAGCAGTACTTC
TRBV10-3	TRBJ2-1	.	once	15	CAISESQGTGNEQFF	TGTGCCATCAGTGAGTCGCAGGGGACGGGAAATGAGCAGTTCTTC
TRBV5-4	TRBJ2-2	TRBD2	.	14	CASRRAGGAGELFF	TGTGCCAGCAGACGAGCGGGGGGCGCCGGGGAGCTGTTTTTT
TRBV18	TRBJ2-7	.	.	14	CASSPGLKDYEQYF	TGTGCCAGCTCACCGGGACTCAAAGACTACGAGCAGTACTTC
TRBV7-8	TRBJ2-7	.	.	12	CASSLGATEQYF	TGTGCCAGCAGCTTAGGGGCTACGGAGCAGTACTTC
TRBV5-1	TRBJ2-6	.	.	16	CASRLRGDSGANVLTF	TGCGCCAGCAGGCTACGTGGGGACTCTGGGGCCAACGTCCTGACTTTC
TRBV7-2	TRBJ2-2	TRBD1	.	15	CASTNRGQDTGELFF	TGTGCCAGCACAAACAGGGGGCAGGACACCGGGGAGCTGTTTTTT
TRBV5-1	TRBJ2-1	TRBD1	.	15	CASSRGQGDYNEQFF	TGCGCCAGCAGCCGGGGACAGGGTGATTACAATGAGCAGTTCTTC
TRBV29-1	TRBJ1-4	.	few	13	CSVGWATNEKLFF	TGCAGCGTTGGTTGGGCAACTAATGAAAAACTGTTTTTT
TRBV2	TRBJ2-3	.	.	15	CASSGGPPSTDTQYF	TGTGCCAGCAGTGGGGGTCCCCCTAGCACAGATACGCAGTATTTT
TRBV29-1	TRBJ2-1	TRBD1	.	13	CSVLRDRGGEQFF	TGCAGCGTTCTCCGGGACAGGGGGGGCGAGCAGTTCTTC
TRBV28	TRBJ1-1	TRBD1	.	14	CASSLMGTGAEAFF	TGTGCCAGCAGTTTGATGGGGACAGGGGCTGAAGCTTTCTTT